These 19 T cell receptor beta chains were sequenced from one sample in a study of blood T cell repertoires in COVID-19. Repertoires were generated with immunoSEQ multiplex PCR, while TCRdb's copy carries only in-frame clones and drops some. The sample has more than 65,000 clones, roughly 82% seen once. Source material: peripheral blood. The source is a human donor in a cohort sampled during active COVID-19.

The chain carries TRBV5-5 and TRBJ2-3; TRBD2 agrees at 9 bases. Per germline, CDR1 SGHKS and CDR2 YYEKEE (reference sequence). The ends lost 7 bases at V and 5 bases at J; junction bases unmatched: 14. CDR3 size: 16 residues. CDR3 sequence (DNA): TGTGCCAGCGTCAGCTTTGGGCGGGGGGGCCGAGATACGCAGTATTTT. It yields the protein CASVSFGRGGRDTQYF. The variable domain in full, completed from reference TRBV5-5 and TRBJ2-3, reads DAGVTQSPTHLIKTRGQQVTLRCSPISGHKSVSWYQQVLGQGPQFIFQYYEKEERGRGNFPDRFSARQFPNYSSELNVNALLLGDSALYLCASVSFGRGGRDTQYFGPGTRLTVL.

This chain uses TRBV19 with TRBJ2-2, with 11 positions matching TRBD1. Trimming took 3 bases from V and 1 from J; bases not matched to a gene: 4. There are 17 residues in the CDR3. Germline CDR1 is LNHDA and CDR2 is SQIVND (reference sequence). Written as DNA, the CDR3 is TGTGCCAGTAGTATGGAGGGACAGGGGGTGAACACCGGGGAGCTGTTTTTT. This gives the protein CASSMEGQGVNTGELFF. Variable domain in full (rest from reference TRBV19 and TRBJ2-2): DGGITQSPKYLFRKEGQNVTLSCEQNLNHDAMYWYRQDPGQGLRLIYYSQIVNDFQKGDIAEGYSVSREKKESFPLTVTSAQKNPTAFYLCASSMEGQGVNTGELFFGEGSRLTVL.

The V and J genes are TRBV7-6 and TRBJ1-5; D unclear. Trimming removed 1 base from V and 0 bases from J, with 7 bases in between. CDR1 and CDR2 (germline): SGHVS, FNYEAQ. This CDR3 region has 15 residues. CDR3 loop: CASSLDSYSNQPQHF. CDR3 nucleotide sequence: TGTGCCAGCAGCTTAGACAGTTATAGCAATCAGCCCCAGCATTTT.

A few counts support this clone. The chain combines TRBV19 with TRBJ1-2, with 7 positions matching TRBD1. Trimming removed 0 bases from V and 4 bases from J; junction bases left unmatched: 8. The germline gives CDR1 LNHDA, CDR2 SQIVND (reference sequence). CDR3 length: 16 residues. CDR3 coding DNA: TGTGCCAGTAGTATAGACCGACAGGGCGTTGTCTATGGCTACACCTTC. Its translation is CASSIDRQGVVYGYTF.

This sequence joins TRBV18 and TRBJ1-2; D is ambiguous. Trimming shortened V by 6 bases and J by 7 bases, and 15 bases separated the two germline ends. There are 13 residues in the CDR3. The germline V gene has CDR1 KGHSH and CDR2 LQKENI. The CDR3 is CASSPSEGGGYTF. Here the CDR3 DNA reads TGTGCCAGCTCGCCGAGCGAGGGCGGTGGCTACACCTTC.

The chain couples TRBV6-6 to TRBJ1-2; possibly TRBD1 for D (6 bases). Germline V CDR1 and CDR2: MNHNY, SVGAGI (reference sequence). The CDR3 spans 14 residues. The ends were cut back, 2 bases at V and 2 bases at J, with 9 bases in the middle. The CDR3 is CASSYGGANYGYTF. DNA for the CDR3: TGTGCCAGCAGTTACGGGGGGGCCAACTATGGCTACACCTTC.

In its sample, this clone was seen once. The chain combines TRBV19 with TRBJ2-6, with D hard to call. Per the germline V gene, CDR1 is LNHDA and CDR2 is SQIVND (reference sequence). The CDR3 sequence is 13 residues long. V lost 11 bases and J lost 1, with 9 bases in between. In DNA, the CDR3 is TGTGCCGTAGCTAATTCTGGGGCCAACGTCCTGACTTTC. Its protein is CAVANSGANVLTF.

The rearrangement uses TRBV4-1 and TRBJ1-6; D might be TRBD1 (5 bases). The CDR3 spans 17 residues. CDR1 is MGHRA, CDR2 YSYEKL, per germline. The V end lost 1 base, the J end lost 7 bases, and 17 bases lay between the germline ends. In DNA, the CDR3 is TGCGCCAGCAGCCAAGCTCCCACGGGGGTGTTGAATTCACCCCTCCACTTT. Protein sequence: CASSQAPTGVLNSPLHF.

This chain joins TRBV7-9 and TRBJ1-6; 9 bases fit TRBD1. This CDR3 spans 16 amino acids. With V trimmed by 3 bases and J by 7 bases, 7 bases remained unmatched. From germline, CDR1 is SEHNR and CDR2 FQNEAQ (reference sequence). For the CDR3, the DNA is TGTGCCAGCAGCTTTGCCCGGGACAGGGCCAATTCACCCCTCCACTTT. It yields the protein CASSFARDRANSPLHF.

The chain combines TRBV27 with TRBJ1-1; 7 nucleotides line up with TRBD1. V shed 5 bases and J 6 bases; nucleotides not matched to a gene: 9. Looked up from germline, CDR1 is MNHEY and CDR2 is SMNVEV (reference sequence). CDR3 length equals 14 residues. The CDR3 nucleotides read TGTGCCAGCAGTCCTCCGGGACAGTCTGCTGAAGCTTTCTTT. Translated: CASSPPGQSAEAFF.

The chain joins TRBV4-2 to TRBJ2-7, with 10 bases lining up with TRBD2. Germline assignment: CDR1 LGHNA and CDR2 YNFKEQ. Trimming removed 0 bases from V and 7 bases from J; junction bases left unmatched: 9. The CDR3 loop spans 16 amino acids. CDR3 protein: CASSQDGAGGPEEQYF. For the CDR3, the DNA is TGTGCCAGCAGCCAAGATGGAGCGGGGGGGCCAGAAGAGCAGTACTTC.

Of note for this clone: Other DNA sequences in this specimen translate into the identical CDR3. V gene TRBV6-5 combines with J gene TRBJ1-2; 9 bases are a match to TRBD1. With 0 bases clipped from V and 2 bases from J, the junction kept 1 base outside the gene matches. The CDR3 sequence is 15 residues long. Germline V gene sequence: CDR1 MNHEY, CDR2 SVGAGI. CDR3 sequence reads: CASSYSGTGNYGYTF. The CDR3 DNA reads as TGTGCCAGCAGTTACTCCGGGACAGGGAACTATGGCTACACCTTC.

The genes are TRBV27 and TRBJ1-2, with 7 bases matching TRBD1. CDR1 and CDR2 (germline): MNHEY, SMNVEV (reference sequence). The trim removed 3 bases at V and 7 bases at J, leaving 2 bases unmatched. The CDR3 length is 12 residues. The CDR3 reads CASSLDRIGYTF. The CDR3 nucleotides read TGTGCCAGCAGTTTGGACAGGATTGGCTACACCTTC.

The rearrangement uses TRBV19 and TRBJ1-5; D remains ambiguous. Trimming cost V 5 bases and J 11 bases, with 13 bases left between them. Per germline, CDR1 LNHDA and CDR2 SQIVND (reference sequence). The CDR3 contains 12 residues. The DNA for the CDR3 is TGTGCCAGTAGTGGGGAACGGGGAACCCAGCATTTT. This translates into CASSGERGTQHF.

The chain combines TRBV18 with TRBJ1-5; D is undetermined. This CDR3 is built from 13 residues. The V and J ends lost 3 bases and 5 bases respectively, with 8 bases between them. Germline V gene lookup returns CDR1 KGHSH and CDR2 LQKENI. Here the CDR3 reads CASSPESDQPQHF. Here the CDR3 DNA reads TGTGCCAGCTCACCCGAGTCTGATCAGCCCCAGCATTTT.

The CDR3 loop reads CASSATGASYNEQFF. DNA of the CDR3: TGTGCCAGCAGCGCGACAGGTGCGTCCTACAATGAGCAGTTCTTC. The V gene is TRBV5-4, the J gene TRBJ2-1; TRBD1 might be the D (6 bases). V was trimmed by 4 bases and J by 1 base, leaving 12 bases between them. CDR3 size: 15 residues. From germline, CDR1 is SGHNT and CDR2 YYREEE (reference sequence).

V and J are TRBV7-9 and TRBJ2-5; D perhaps matches TRBD2 (5 bases). CDR1 is SEHNR, CDR2 FQNEAQ, per germline (reference sequence). This CDR3 is 13 amino acids long. The V and J ends lost 1 base and 4 bases respectively, with 7 bases between them. CDR3 amino acids: CASSLEGRETQYF. The CDR3 bases are TGTGCCAGCAGCTTAGAAGGGAGAGAGACCCAGTACTTC.

V usage is TRBV21-1 and J usage is TRBJ1-1. TRBV21-1 is reported as a pseudogene. The CDR3 runs to 15 residues. CDR3 coding DNA: TGTGCCAGCAGCAAAGGTCCGGGGGGAGATATAGAAGCTTTCTTT. It specifies CASSKGPGGDIEAFF.

This chain uses TRBV6-5 with TRBJ2-7; 11 bases align to TRBD2. J lost 4 bases, V lost 9 bases, and 5 bases had no gene match. CDR1 is MNHEY and CDR2 is SVGAGI in the germline V gene. The CDR3 contains 13 residues. CDR3 amino acids: CASLAGGGYEQYF. For the CDR3, the DNA is TGTGCCAGTCTAGCGGGGGGTGGATACGAGCAGTACTTC.